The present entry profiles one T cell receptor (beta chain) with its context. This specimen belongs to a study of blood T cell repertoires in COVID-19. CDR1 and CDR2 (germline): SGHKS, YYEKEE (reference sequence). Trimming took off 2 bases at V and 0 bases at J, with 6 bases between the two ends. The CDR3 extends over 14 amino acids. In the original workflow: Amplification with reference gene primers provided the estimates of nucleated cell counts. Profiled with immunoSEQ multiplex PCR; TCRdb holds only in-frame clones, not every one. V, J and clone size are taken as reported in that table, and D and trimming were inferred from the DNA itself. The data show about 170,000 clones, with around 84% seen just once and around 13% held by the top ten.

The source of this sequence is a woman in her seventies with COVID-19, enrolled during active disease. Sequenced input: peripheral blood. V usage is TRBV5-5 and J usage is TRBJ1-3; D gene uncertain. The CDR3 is CASSFMSSGNTIYF. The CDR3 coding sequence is TGTGCCAGCAGCTTCATGAGCTCTGGAAACACCATATATTTT.